This TCR beta chain was sequenced during a study of blood T cell repertoires in COVID-19. Study as a whole: Spain, Italy and the United States supplied samples that represented acute and convalescent COVID-19. Sample material is recorded as cDNA or gDNA derived from T cells, B-cell-depleted T cells, or PBMCs.

The V gene's germline CDR1 is MDHEN and CDR2 SYDVKM. The V segment lost 4 bases and the J segment 13 bases; nucleotides outside the gene matches: 16. This CDR3 is built from 15 residues. Original analysis: By means of reference gene primer amplification, nucleated cell counts were estimated. The method was immunoSEQ multiplex PCR; TCRdb's version includes in-frame clones alone and lacks a portion of them. V, J and clone size were drawn from that table, and D and trimming were deduced from the DNA. The repertoire holds a few hundred thousand clones, with about nine tenths as singletons. The chain employs TRBV28 and TRBJ2-1, with 7 nucleotides matching TRBD2. The specimen sequenced was peripheral blood. The clonotype comes from a man aged 18 to 30 with active or convalescent COVID-19. The CDR3 sequence: CASSSDHWRERGQFF. Here the CDR3 DNA reads TGTGCCAGCAGTTCCGATCACTGGAGGGAGCGGGGACAGTTCTTC.